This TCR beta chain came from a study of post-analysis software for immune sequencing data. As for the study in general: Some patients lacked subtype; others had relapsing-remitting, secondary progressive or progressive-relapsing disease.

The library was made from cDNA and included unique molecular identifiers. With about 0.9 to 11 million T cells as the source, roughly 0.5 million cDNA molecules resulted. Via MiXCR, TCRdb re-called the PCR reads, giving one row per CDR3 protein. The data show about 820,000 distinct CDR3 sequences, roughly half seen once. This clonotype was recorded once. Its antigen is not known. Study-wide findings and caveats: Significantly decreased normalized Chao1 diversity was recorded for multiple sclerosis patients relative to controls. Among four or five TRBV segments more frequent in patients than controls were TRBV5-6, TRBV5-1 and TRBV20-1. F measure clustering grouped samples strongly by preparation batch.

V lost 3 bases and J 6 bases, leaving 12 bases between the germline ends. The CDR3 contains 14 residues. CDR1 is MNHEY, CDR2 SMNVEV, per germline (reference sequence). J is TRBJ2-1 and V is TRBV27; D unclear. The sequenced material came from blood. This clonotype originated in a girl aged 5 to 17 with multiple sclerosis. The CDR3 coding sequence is TGTGCCAGCAGTTTCATCCGGTGGGTCAATGAGCAGTTCTTC. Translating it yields CASSFIRWVNEQFF.